Below, 13 T cell receptor beta chains from the same sample are listed, as sequenced in a study of T cell responses to AZD1222 COVID-19 vaccine. Assay used: immunoSEQ multiplex PCR; TCRdb lists only in-frame clones, some missing. This table has 120,000 or so clones, approximately 90% appearing once. The sample was peripheral blood, taken on day 0 of MenACWY control vaccination. The receptors shown here come from an adult in good health.

The chain couples TRBV5-4 to TRBJ1-6; D is possibly TRBD1 (6 bases). Germline assignment: CDR1 SGHNT and CDR2 YYREEE (reference sequence). The CDR3 loop spans 16 amino acids. Deletions cut 1 base from V and 5 bases from J, with 13 bases between. The CDR3 is CASSLLDRQHNSPLHF. The DNA of the CDR3 is TGTGCCAGCAGCTTGCTAGACAGGCAACATAATTCACCCCTCCACTTT.

The count of this clone is one. The chain couples TRBV6-2 or TRBV6-3 to TRBJ2-1; 7 nucleotides line up with TRBD2. J was trimmed by 7 bases and V by 0 bases; bases with no gene match: 6. This CDR3 spans 15 amino acids. Looked up from germline, CDR1 is MNHEY and CDR2 is SVGEGT. The CDR3 region is CASSYSPAGLNEQFF. The CDR3 DNA sequence: TGTGCCAGCAGTTACTCTCCAGCGGGATTGAATGAGCAGTTCTTC.

The chain carries TRBV19 and TRBJ1-1, with 9 bases lining up with TRBD1. The V gene end was trimmed by 4 bases and the J gene end by 5 bases; junction bases not matched to a gene: 11. The germline V gene encodes CDR1 LNHDA and CDR2 SQIVND (reference sequence). The CDR3 runs to 16 residues. CDR3 nucleotide sequence: TGTGCCAGTAGTAACAACCCGGGACAGGGTGGGACTGAAGCTTTCTTT. Protein: CASSNNPGQGGTEAFF.

The V gene is TRBV12-3 or TRBV12-4, the J gene TRBJ1-1; no clear D gene. This CDR3 comprises 13 residues. The V end was cut by 6 bases, the J end by 0 bases, with 8 bases between. The CDR3 DNA reads TGTGCCAGCAGACCGGATCTGAACACTGAAGCTTTCTTT. It encodes CASRPDLNTEAFF.

This chain uses TRBV19 with TRBJ2-2, with 10 bases fitting TRBD1. The germline V gene encodes CDR1 LNHDA and CDR2 SQIVND (reference sequence). J lost 1 base, V lost 5 bases, and 4 bases had no gene match. The CDR3 loop spans 16 amino acids. The CDR3 coding sequence is TGTGCCAGTAGTCCACGGGACAGGGGGAACACCGGGGAGCTGTTTTTT. Translated, it gives CASSPRDRGNTGELFF.

This rearrangement joins TRBV19 to TRBJ2-7; no reliable D call. V lost 0 bases and J lost 7, with 4 bases in between. The length of the CDR3 is 11 residues. CDR1 is LNHDA and CDR2 is SQIVND in the germline V gene (reference sequence). The CDR3 is CASSIEGEQYF. The CDR3 DNA sequence: TGTGCCAGTAGTATAGAAGGGGAGCAGTACTTC.

V is TRBV12-3 or TRBV12-4 and J is TRBJ1-2; D uncertain. The CDR3 consists of 13 residues. Between the trimmed V and J ends, which lost 3 bases and 3 bases, there was a span of 8 bases. The CDR3 DNA sequence: TGTGCCAGCAGTTTGAGGGAATACTATGGCTACACCTTC. This encodes CASSLREYYGYTF.

In its sample, this clone was seen once. Here the CDR3 reads CASSLEGGGLYGYTF. As DNA, the CDR3 is TGTGCCAGCAGCTTGGAAGGCGGGGGGCTCTATGGCTACACCTTC. V is TRBV5-6 and J is TRBJ1-2; tentative D call: TRBD1 (6 bases). The CDR3 is 15 amino acids. V dropped 0 bases and J dropped 4 bases, with 13 bases sitting between them. Per germline, CDR1 SGHDT and CDR2 YYEEEE. The full variable domain, in which reference TRBV5-6 and TRBJ1-2 provide the parts outside the CDR3, is DAGVTQSPTHLIKTRGQQVTLRCSPKSGHDTVSWYQQALGQGPQFIFQYYEEEERQRGNFPDRFSGHQFPNYSSELNVNALLLGDSALYLCASSLEGGGLYGYTFGSGTRLTVV.

V usage is TRBV12-3 or TRBV12-4 and J usage is TRBJ1-1; possibly TRBD1 for D (5 bases). Deletions cut 7 bases from V and 7 bases from J, with 13 bases between. This CDR3 is built from 12 residues. CDR3 protein: CASNQGVGEAFF. The CDR3, as DNA: TGTGCCAGCAACCAGGGTGTTGGTGAAGCTTTCTTT.

The chain carries TRBV3-1 (or the pseudogene TRBV3-2) and TRBJ1-2; TRBD1 aligns across 11 bases. This CDR3 region has 16 residues. Germline CDR1 is LGHDT and CDR2 is YNNKEL (reference sequence). The V gene end was trimmed by 4 bases and the J gene end by 6 bases; junction bases not matched to a gene: 10. DNA of the CDR3: TGTGCCAGCAGCCTTATTCGGACAGGGGGCGTCGATGGCTACACCTTC. Translated: CASSLIRTGGVDGYTF.

CDR3 nucleotide sequence: TGCAGCGGCACCGGGACAGGCTACAATGAGCAGTTCTTC. It is translated as CSGTGTGYNEQFF. This rearrangement joins TRBV29-1 to TRBJ2-1, with 8 bases fitting TRBD1. Losses at the gene ends were 7 bases for V and 3 bases for J; bases not matched to a gene: 5. The germline V gene encodes CDR1 SQVTM and CDR2 ANQGSEA. The CDR3 consists of 13 residues.

The genes are TRBV30 and TRBJ2-3; no definite D call. This CDR3 has 11 residues. The V gene lost 3 bases and the J gene lost 5 bases, with 6 bases spanning the gap. Germline values: CDR1 GTSNPN, CDR2 SVGIG (reference sequence). CDR3 coding DNA: TGTGCCTGGAGCCTTGAAGATACGCAGTATTTT. Its protein is CAWSLEDTQYF.

The V call is TRBV27, the J call TRBJ1-2; TRBD1 agrees at 9 bases. The V gene end was trimmed by 6 bases and the J gene end by 0 bases; junction bases not matched to a gene: 8. This CDR3 spans 16 amino acids. Per germline, CDR1 MNHEY and CDR2 SMNVEV (reference sequence). This CDR3 reads CASRPVYRGPNYGYTF. CDR3 in DNA: TGTGCCAGCAGACCGGTTTACAGGGGGCCTAACTATGGCTACACCTTC.